This entry concerns a single T cell receptor (beta chain). CDR1 and CDR2 from the germline V gene are SGHRS and YFSETQ. V lost 4 bases and J 6 bases, leaving 16 bases between the germline ends. The CDR3 covers 15 residues. This specimen comes from a study of T cell responses to AZD1222 COVID-19 vaccine. Produced via immunoSEQ multiplex PCR; TCRdb's table is partial and in-frame only. The sample yields about 63,000 clones, less than 90% seen once. This chain uses TRBV5-1 with TRBJ2-2; D is unresolved. The specimen was peripheral blood, collected on day 0 of AZD1222 vaccination. The sequence came from an adult in good health. The CDR3 bases are TGCGCCAGCAGCCTGCTGCAGACCCATGCCGGGGAGCTGTTTTTT. This sequence encodes CASSLLQTHAGELFF.